The 3 T cell receptor beta chains reported below all come from one sample, sequenced in a study of T-cell memory formation after mild COVID-19. One entry per CDR3 protein, called by TCRdb with MiXCR from the 5' RACE reads. The sample has 30,000 to 45,000 distinct CDR3 sequences; about an eighth are singletons. What was sequenced was PBMCs or a T cell subset sorted from them (not recorded which). All receptors come from a man aged 18 to 29 who had mild COVID-19 (a few samples of this study predate the infection). Cell type and time point are not known.

V gene TRBV20-1 combines with J gene TRBJ1-6; 10 bases fit TRBD1. Germline CDR1 DFQATT, CDR2 SNEGSKA (reference sequence). The CDR3 spans 14 residues. Trimming at V came to 2 bases and at J to 10 bases, leaving 5 bases not matched to a gene. This chain's CDR3 is CSARQGQGESPLHF. CDR3 DNA: TGCAGTGCTAGACAAGGACAGGGGGAGTCACCCCTCCACTTT.

This clonotype was observed many times. This sequence joins TRBV7-2 and TRBJ1-6, with D possibly being TRBD1 (6 bases). Germline CDR1 and CDR2: SGHTA and FQGNSA. The CDR3 is 15 amino acids. Trimming cost V 4 bases and J 7 bases, with 14 bases left between them. CDR3 DNA: TGTGCCAGCAGCTCCCACAGGGCTAACAATTCACCCCTCCACTTT. This codes for CASSSHRANNSPLHF.

This clonotype was observed at least ten times. This chain links TRBV5-1 with TRBJ1-6; unclear D gene. The germline V gene has CDR1 SGHRS and CDR2 YFSETQ. This CDR3 contains 13 residues. V lost 3 bases to trimming and J lost 7 bases, with 8 bases between them. The CDR3 DNA follows: TGCGCCAGCAGCTCAGAAGAGAATTCACCCCTCCACTTT. This gives the protein CASSSEENSPLHF.